These T cell receptor beta chains were read from a single sample in a study of post-analysis software for immune sequencing data. TCRdb re-derived calls from the PCR reads in MiXCR, one entry per CDR3 protein. The repertoire consists of 650,000 to 850,000 distinct CDR3 sequences, with roughly 46% occurring once and the leading ten covering 4.9%. The specimen was blood. The source is a girl aged 10 to 17 with multiple sclerosis. Both conserved end residues are trimmed from each CDR3. The D gene is left open where the match is weak.

V: TRBV6-5; length: 11; D: -; CDR3: ASGEDRNSPLH
V: TRBV7-2; length: 13; D: TRBD2; CDR3: ASIKSLAGTDTQY
V: TRBV6-5; length: 14; D: TRBD1; CDR3: ASSYPDRGLPYEQY
V: TRBV20-1; length: 13; D: TRBD2; CDR3: SARDYGGIGYEQY
V: TRBV20-1; length: 12; D: -; CDR3: SAIGRPTYNEQF
V: TRBV20-1; length: 11; D: TRBD2; CDR3: SESGLVTDTQY
V: TRBV28; length: 13; D: TRBD1; CDR3: ASSPGTVDYNEQF
V: TRBV4-3; length: 11; D: -; CDR3: ASSQDLLGIQY
V: TRBV11-3; length: 12; D: -; CDR3: ASSPPRGNTEAF
V: TRBV12-3/TRBV12-4; length: 13; D: TRBD2; CDR3: ASSLTSGRAGKQY
V: TRBV3-1; length: 12; D: -; CDR3: ASSQDWVRDTQY
V: TRBV10-3; length: 12; D: -; CDR3: AISELGISHEQY
V: TRBV10-3; length: 15; D: TRBD2; CDR3: AISGPFEREGADTQY
V: TRBV3-1; length: 14; D: TRBD2; CDR3: ASSHPRTSGSYEQY
V: TRBV18; length: 14; D: TRBD2; CDR3: ASSSGILAGSDEQF
V: TRBV6-6; length: 11; D: -; CDR3: ASSYTANQPQH
V: TRBV20-1; length: 12; D: TRBD2; CDR3: SARDPGLALEQF
V: TRBV20-1; length: 9; D: -; CDR3: SAEGGGTQY
V: TRBV29-1; length: 11; D: -; CDR3: SVEAGVWETQY
V: TRBV19; length: 17; D: -; CDR3: ASSIAGLPLLANTGELF
V: TRBV4-1; length: 11; D: TRBD2; CDR3: ASSQGLADEQF
V: TRBV7-2; length: 9; D: -; CDR3: ASTNSMAQY
V: TRBV20-1; length: 12; D: TRBD1; CDR3: SAATGAGGNIQY
V: TRBV5-6; length: 14; D: TRBD2; CDR3: ASSSGLAGVINEQF
V: TRBV25-1; length: 12; D: -; CDR3: ASSELLGNTEAF
V: TRBV6-1; length: 12; D: -; CDR3: ASSYAGAGQPQH
V: TRBV27; length: 11; D: -; CDR3: ASSLDWDYEQY
V: TRBV5-1; length: 14; D: TRBD2; CDR3: ASSSIAGGAYNEQF
V: TRBV7-9; length: 17; D: TRBD1; CDR3: ASSLSTAEDRASQETQY
V: TRBV7-2; length: 13; D: TRBD2; CDR3: ASSPRKAGVETQY
V: TRBV3-1; length: 12; D: -; CDR3: ASSQRGWFYEQY
V: TRBV24-1; length: 10; D: -; CDR3: ATSAPGYGYT
V: TRBV6-5; length: 14; D: TRBD2; CDR3: ASSYSVLAGGETQY
V: TRBV7-3; length: 12; D: -; CDR3: ASKPETGGTEAF
V: TRBV12-3/TRBV12-4; length: 15; D: -; CDR3: ASSRGKTPSSYNEQF
V: TRBV9; length: 13; D: TRBD2; CDR3: ASSVEVAGPDTQY
V: TRBV29-1; length: 11; D: -; CDR3: SVKGVSYFEQF
V: TRBV20-1; length: 13; D: -; CDR3: SAPARERSTDTQY
V: TRBV10-3; length: 14; D: -; CDR3: AISEAGPSSYNEQF
V: TRBV24-1; length: 10; D: -; CDR3: ATSVGGDEQY
V: TRBV6-2/TRBV6-3; length: 13; D: -; CDR3: ASSYWESIGYEQY